This TCR beta chain was found in a study of beta chain features in type 1 diabetes. Approximately 110 mL of blood, on average, came from one heparinised draw per donor. CD45RO/CCR7/CD25/CD127/CD95/CD27 staining was used to isolate CD4+ naive, central memory, regulatory and stem cell-like memory cells by sorting. The entirety of the isolated RNA underwent reverse transcription, so expressed TCRB transcripts were sequenced. TCRdb's table, derived via immunoSEQ multiplex PCR, lists solely in-frame clones and lacks some. Among about 340,000 clones listed, approximately 8.2% were seen once. This clone has just a few counts. Source material: central memory CD4+ T cells from blood. This TCR was recovered from a woman aged 18-30 years in good health.

DNA for the CDR3: TGTGCCAGCAGCTTAGGTCTTGGACAGGCCGCCTCTGGAAACACCATATATTTT. It translates to CASSLGLGQAASGNTIYF. The chain has TRBV7-2 and TRBJ1-3; 7 bases agree with TRBD1. Germline V CDR1 and CDR2: SGHTA, FQGNSA. The trim removed 1 base at V and 0 bases at J, leaving 9 bases unmatched. The CDR3 totals 18 residues.